The rows below give T cell receptor beta chains drawn from one sample of a study of CD8 T cells in ankylosing spondylitis. TCRdb reprocessed the 5' RACE reads with MiXCR, giving one entry per CDR3 protein. The sample records some 330,000 distinct CDR3 sequences, less than 9.5% being singletons. Sequences were obtained from blood, either unsorted or a sorted T cell fraction (not recorded which). The receptors derive from a male donor with ankylosing spondylitis. Both conserved end residues are part of each CDR3. The D gene is left open where the match is weak. Clone size is given for some rows only: seen once, a few or many times, or a class if the clone is expanded.

clone size: -; CDR3 length: 16; J gene: TRBJ2-7; V gene: TRBV7-9; D gene: TRBD1; CDR3 protein: CASSLAGGSGTYEQYF; CDR3 DNA: TGTGCCAGCAGCTTGGCAGGGGGCTCGGGAACCTACGAGCAGTACTTC
clone size: many; CDR3 length: 13; J gene: TRBJ1-4; V gene: TRBV28; D gene: -; CDR3 protein: CASSFSGNEKLFF; CDR3 DNA: TGTGCCAGCAGTTTCTCGGGTAATGAAAAACTGTTTTTT
clone size: -; CDR3 length: 15; J gene: TRBJ2-1; V gene: TRBV6-1; D gene: TRBD2; CDR3 protein: CASSEALDGRGEQFF; CDR3 DNA: TGTGCCAGCAGTGAAGCGCTCGACGGGAGGGGTGAGCAGTTCTTC
clone size: few; CDR3 length: 15; J gene: TRBJ2-7; V gene: TRBV20-1; D gene: TRBD2; CDR3 protein: CSARPGLAGGGEQYF; CDR3 DNA: TGCAGTGCTAGACCGGGACTAGCGGGAGGCGGCGAGCAGTACTTC
clone size: many; CDR3 length: 19; J gene: TRBJ2-5; V gene: TRBV20-1; D gene: TRBD1; CDR3 protein: CSASYRDRGPLLAQETQYF; CDR3 DNA: TGCAGTGCTTCCTATCGGGACAGGGGGCCCCTACTAGCCCAAGAGACCCAGTACTTC
clone size: few; CDR3 length: 13; J gene: TRBJ2-7; V gene: TRBV9; D gene: -; CDR3 protein: CASSVGLGYEQYF; CDR3 DNA: TGTGCCAGCAGCGTAGGTTTGGGCTACGAGCAGTACTTC
clone size: few; CDR3 length: 15; J gene: TRBJ2-3; V gene: TRBV29-1; D gene: -; CDR3 protein: CSVEGGGTPADTQYF; CDR3 DNA: TGCAGCGTTGAAGGGGGCGGGACCCCCGCAGATACGCAGTATTTT
clone size: many; CDR3 length: 11; J gene: TRBJ2-5; V gene: TRBV10-3; D gene: -; CDR3 protein: CAIRPIETQYF; CDR3 DNA: TGTGCCATCAGGCCCATAGAGACCCAGTACTTC
clone size: -; CDR3 length: 15; J gene: TRBJ2-7; V gene: TRBV20-1; D gene: TRBD1; CDR3 protein: CSATLGDRSSYEQYF; CDR3 DNA: TGCAGTGCAACTCTTGGGGACAGGAGCTCCTACGAGCAGTACTTC
clone size: -; CDR3 length: 15; J gene: TRBJ2-2; V gene: TRBV6-1; D gene: TRBD1; CDR3 protein: CASSSGTALTGELFF; CDR3 DNA: TGTGCCAGCAGCTCCGGGACAGCCCTTACCGGGGAGCTGTTTTTT
clone size: many; CDR3 length: 15; J gene: TRBJ2-1; V gene: TRBV12-3/TRBV12-4; D gene: TRBD2; CDR3 protein: CASSQTSGSYNEQFF; CDR3 DNA: TGTGCCAGCAGCCAAACTAGCGGGAGCTACAATGAGCAGTTCTTC
clone size: few; CDR3 length: 14; J gene: TRBJ2-7; V gene: TRBV27; D gene: -; CDR3 protein: CASNNVGGGDEQYF; CDR3 DNA: TGTGCCAGCAACAACGTCGGGGGCGGCGACGAGCAGTACTTC
clone size: -; CDR3 length: 16; J gene: TRBJ2-7; V gene: TRBV12-3/TRBV12-4; D gene: -; CDR3 protein: CASSLSGRHNSYEQYF; CDR3 DNA: TGTGCCAGCAGTTTGAGTGGCAGGCACAATTCCTACGAGCAGTACTTC
clone size: many; CDR3 length: 13; J gene: TRBJ2-1; V gene: TRBV6-2/TRBV6-3; D gene: -; CDR3 protein: CASNLLITNEQFF; CDR3 DNA: TGTGCCAGCAACTTACTCATCACCAATGAGCAGTTCTTC
clone size: once; CDR3 length: 16; J gene: TRBJ1-3; V gene: TRBV30; D gene: -; CDR3 protein: CAWSAGTWLSGNTIYF; CDR3 DNA: TGTGCCTGGAGCGCCGGGACGTGGCTCTCTGGAAACACCATATATTTT
clone size: few; CDR3 length: 14; J gene: TRBJ2-3; V gene: TRBV29-1; D gene: -; CDR3 protein: CSVDISGQTDTQYF; CDR3 DNA: TGCAGCGTTGATATTAGTGGCCAAACAGATACGCAGTATTTT
clone size: many; CDR3 length: 14; J gene: TRBJ2-7; V gene: TRBV7-2; D gene: TRBD1; CDR3 protein: CASRKDRVSNEQYF; CDR3 DNA: TGTGCCAGCAGAAAGGACAGGGTCTCCAACGAGCAGTACTTC
clone size: -; CDR3 length: 14; J gene: TRBJ2-5; V gene: TRBV28; D gene: TRBD1; CDR3 protein: CASSPGGQKETQYF; CDR3 DNA: TGTGCCAGCAGTCCAGGGGGCCAGAAAGAGACCCAGTACTTC
clone size: -; CDR3 length: 19; J gene: TRBJ1-3; V gene: TRBV2; D gene: -; CDR3 protein: CASSENERSVVFRRNTIYF; CDR3 DNA: TGTGCCAGCAGTGAAAATGAACGGTCAGTAGTTTTCAGAAGAAACACCATATATTTT
clone size: -; CDR3 length: 17; J gene: TRBJ2-5; V gene: TRBV4-1; D gene: -; CDR3 protein: CASSLSAGILQGETQYF; CDR3 DNA: TGCGCCAGCAGCCTAAGCGCCGGGATCTTGCAGGGAGAGACCCAGTACTTC
clone size: -; CDR3 length: 15; J gene: TRBJ1-1; V gene: TRBV6-2/TRBV6-3; D gene: -; CDR3 protein: CASSPPDNPNTEAFF; CDR3 DNA: TGTGCCAGCAGTCCCCCCGACAACCCGAACACTGAAGCTTTCTTT
clone size: few; CDR3 length: 13; J gene: TRBJ2-7; V gene: TRBV20-1; D gene: -; CDR3 protein: CSVKGTSSYEQYF; CDR3 DNA: TGCAGTGTCAAGGGAACTTCTTCCTACGAGCAGTACTTC
clone size: many; CDR3 length: 16; J gene: TRBJ1-4; V gene: TRBV7-7; D gene: -; CDR3 protein: CASSSGVGEGDEKLFF; CDR3 DNA: TGTGCCAGCAGTTCCGGCGTTGGGGAGGGCGATGAAAAACTGTTTTTT
clone size: -; CDR3 length: 17; J gene: TRBJ1-4; V gene: TRBV6-2/TRBV6-3; D gene: -; CDR3 protein: CASSYSATDANNEKLFF; CDR3 DNA: TGTGCCAGCAGTTACTCCGCAACCGACGCCAATAATGAAAAACTGTTTTTT
clone size: few; CDR3 length: 11; J gene: TRBJ1-1; V gene: TRBV5-5; D gene: -; CDR3 protein: CASSSTGFAFF; CDR3 DNA: TGTGCCAGCAGCTCAACAGGGTTCGCTTTCTTT
clone size: few; CDR3 length: 19; J gene: TRBJ2-3; V gene: TRBV5-6; D gene: TRBD2; CDR3 protein: CASSLLLAGGPSKADTQYF; CDR3 DNA: TGTGCCAGCAGCTTGCTCTTAGCGGGAGGGCCGAGTAAAGCAGATACGCAGTATTTT
clone size: -; CDR3 length: 12; J gene: TRBJ1-6; V gene: TRBV12-3/TRBV12-4; D gene: -; CDR3 protein: CASSFTWVPLHF; CDR3 DNA: TGTGCCAGCAGTTTTACCTGGGTACCCCTCCACTTT
clone size: -; CDR3 length: 17; J gene: TRBJ2-1; V gene: TRBV3-1; D gene: TRBD2; CDR3 protein: CASRKDGLADSYNEQFF; CDR3 DNA: TGTGCCAGCAGGAAGGATGGACTAGCGGACTCCTACAATGAGCAGTTCTTC
clone size: -; CDR3 length: 15; J gene: TRBJ1-1; V gene: TRBV28; D gene: TRBD1; CDR3 protein: CASSKTGWIITEAFF; CDR3 DNA: TGTGCCAGCAGTAAGACAGGGTGGATAATCACTGAAGCTTTCTTT
clone size: many; CDR3 length: 13; J gene: TRBJ2-3; V gene: TRBV5-1; D gene: -; CDR3 protein: CASSSTETDTQYF; CDR3 DNA: TGCGCCAGCAGCTCGACTGAAACAGATACGCAGTATTTT
clone size: -; CDR3 length: 16; J gene: TRBJ2-5; V gene: TRBV7-9; D gene: TRBD2; CDR3 protein: CASSLSGLAGFETQYF; CDR3 DNA: TGTGCCAGCAGCTTATCGGGACTAGCGGGATTCGAGACCCAGTACTTC
clone size: -; CDR3 length: 12; J gene: TRBJ2-7; V gene: TRBV30; D gene: TRBD2; CDR3 protein: CAWSSTSGMQYF; CDR3 DNA: TGTGCCTGGAGTTCAACTAGCGGGATGCAGTACTTC
clone size: -; CDR3 length: 15; J gene: TRBJ1-1; V gene: TRBV10-3; D gene: TRBD1; CDR3 protein: CAISGYRDSGAEAFF; CDR3 DNA: TGTGCCATCAGTGGGTACCGGGACAGTGGCGCTGAAGCTTTCTTT
clone size: -; CDR3 length: 14; J gene: TRBJ1-1; V gene: TRBV11-3; D gene: -; CDR3 protein: CASKPPSRATEAFF; CDR3 DNA: TGTGCCAGCAAACCCCCCTCACGGGCCACTGAAGCTTTCTTT
clone size: once; CDR3 length: 13; J gene: TRBJ2-1; V gene: TRBV18; D gene: -; CDR3 protein: CASSPYLDNEQFF; CDR3 DNA: TGTGCCAGCTCACCTTACCTAGACAATGAGCAGTTCTTC
clone size: -; CDR3 length: 14; J gene: TRBJ2-7; V gene: TRBV29-1; D gene: TRBD1; CDR3 protein: CSVEDPGQVYEQYF; CDR3 DNA: TGCAGCGTTGAAGACCCGGGACAGGTATACGAGCAGTACTTC
clone size: many; CDR3 length: 14; J gene: TRBJ2-1; V gene: TRBV29-1; D gene: TRBD2; CDR3 protein: CSVTGTSGYNEQFF; CDR3 DNA: TGCAGCGTAACAGGGACTAGCGGGTACAATGAGCAGTTCTTC
clone size: -; CDR3 length: 14; J gene: TRBJ2-2; V gene: TRBV7-8; D gene: TRBD1; CDR3 protein: CASRPTGVTGELFF; CDR3 DNA: TGTGCCAGCAGACCTACAGGGGTCACCGGGGAGCTGTTTTTT
clone size: -; CDR3 length: 16; J gene: TRBJ2-3; V gene: TRBV7-2; D gene: TRBD2; CDR3 protein: CASSSMTSGRGDTQYF; CDR3 DNA: TGTGCCAGCAGCTCGATGACTAGCGGGAGGGGAGATACGCAGTATTTT
clone size: once; CDR3 length: 13; J gene: TRBJ2-3; V gene: TRBV27; D gene: -; CDR3 protein: CASRRTGTDTQYF; CDR3 DNA: TGTGCCAGCAGGCGGACAGGCACAGATACGCAGTATTTT
clone size: many; CDR3 length: 15; J gene: TRBJ1-1; V gene: TRBV14; D gene: -; CDR3 protein: CASSQEADRNTEAFF; CDR3 DNA: TGTGCCAGCAGCCAAGAAGCTGACAGGAACACTGAAGCTTTCTTT
clone size: -; CDR3 length: 16; J gene: TRBJ2-1; V gene: TRBV28; D gene: TRBD1; CDR3 protein: CASSRVGTGGVNEQFF; CDR3 DNA: TGTGCCAGCAGCCGCGTCGGGACAGGGGGCGTCAATGAGCAGTTCTTC
clone size: few; CDR3 length: 15; J gene: TRBJ2-5; V gene: TRBV20-1; D gene: -; CDR3 protein: CSALENAGSQETQYF; CDR3 DNA: TGCAGTGCCCTAGAAAACGCCGGGTCCCAAGAGACCCAGTACTTC
clone size: -; CDR3 length: 15; J gene: TRBJ2-3; V gene: TRBV10-3; D gene: TRBD1; CDR3 protein: CAISKTGQGMNTQYF; CDR3 DNA: TGTGCCATCAGTAAAACGGGACAGGGGATGAATACGCAGTATTTT
clone size: few; CDR3 length: 12; J gene: TRBJ1-2; V gene: TRBV18; D gene: -; CDR3 protein: CASSQTTAGYTF; CDR3 DNA: TGTGCCAGCTCCCAAACGACGGCTGGCTACACCTTC
clone size: -; CDR3 length: 17; J gene: TRBJ2-1; V gene: TRBV5-1; D gene: TRBD2; CDR3 protein: CASSPISSGKVDNEQFF; CDR3 DNA: TGCGCCAGCAGCCCAATCTCTAGCGGGAAAGTGGACAATGAGCAGTTCTTC
clone size: -; CDR3 length: 17; J gene: TRBJ2-1; V gene: TRBV6-2/TRBV6-3; D gene: TRBD2; CDR3 protein: CASSQGLAGGRDNEQFF; CDR3 DNA: TGTGCCAGCAGCCAGGGACTAGCGGGAGGGCGGGACAATGAGCAGTTCTTC
clone size: medium-sized; CDR3 length: 14; J gene: TRBJ2-7; V gene: TRBV7-9; D gene: -; CDR3 protein: CASSLPTDPYEQYF; CDR3 DNA: TGTGCCAGCAGCCTCCCGACAGATCCTTACGAGCAGTACTTC
clone size: -; CDR3 length: 14; J gene: TRBJ1-2; V gene: TRBV30; D gene: -; CDR3 protein: CAWSLDRVNYGYTF; CDR3 DNA: TGTGCCTGGAGTCTCGACAGAGTTAACTATGGCTACACCTTC
clone size: few; CDR3 length: 14; J gene: TRBJ2-1; V gene: TRBV6-2/TRBV6-3; D gene: -; CDR3 protein: CASSPVADGNEQFF; CDR3 DNA: TGTGCCAGCAGCCCGGTGGCGGACGGTAATGAGCAGTTCTTC
clone size: few; CDR3 length: 13; J gene: TRBJ2-7; V gene: TRBV11-2; D gene: -; CDR3 protein: CASSYTKAYEQYF; CDR3 DNA: TGTGCCAGCAGCTATACTAAGGCCTACGAGCAGTACTTC
clone size: many; CDR3 length: 16; J gene: TRBJ2-2; V gene: TRBV12-3/TRBV12-4; D gene: -; CDR3 protein: CASSPPRRLAGGELFF; CDR3 DNA: TGTGCCAGCAGTCCCCCTAGGCGGCTAGCCGGCGGGGAGCTGTTTTTT
clone size: -; CDR3 length: 15; J gene: TRBJ2-1; V gene: TRBV24-1; D gene: -; CDR3 protein: CATSESRGPGNEQFF; CDR3 DNA: TGTGCCACCAGTGAATCACGCGGCCCGGGGAATGAGCAGTTCTTC
clone size: few; CDR3 length: 12; J gene: TRBJ2-1; V gene: TRBV3-1; D gene: TRBD2; CDR3 protein: CASSQASGSQFF; CDR3 DNA: TGTGCCAGCAGCCAGGCTAGCGGGAGTCAGTTCTTC
clone size: -; CDR3 length: 16; J gene: TRBJ2-7; V gene: TRBV27; D gene: -; CDR3 protein: CASSEVILEKNYEQYF; CDR3 DNA: TGTGCCAGCAGTGAGGTCATTTTGGAAAAAAACTACGAGCAGTACTTC
clone size: -; CDR3 length: 13; J gene: TRBJ1-1; V gene: TRBV7-2; D gene: TRBD1; CDR3 protein: CASRLDRVTEAFF; CDR3 DNA: TGTGCCAGCAGACTTGACAGGGTCACTGAAGCTTTCTTT
clone size: -; CDR3 length: 14; J gene: TRBJ2-1; V gene: TRBV30; D gene: TRBD2; CDR3 protein: CAWGAGSSYNEQFF; CDR3 DNA: TGTGCCTGGGGAGCGGGAAGCTCCTACAATGAGCAGTTCTTC
clone size: many; CDR3 length: 15; J gene: TRBJ2-2; V gene: TRBV20-1; D gene: TRBD2; CDR3 protein: CSARPSGRAVGELFF; CDR3 DNA: TGCAGTGCTAGACCTAGCGGGAGGGCCGTCGGGGAGCTGTTTTTT